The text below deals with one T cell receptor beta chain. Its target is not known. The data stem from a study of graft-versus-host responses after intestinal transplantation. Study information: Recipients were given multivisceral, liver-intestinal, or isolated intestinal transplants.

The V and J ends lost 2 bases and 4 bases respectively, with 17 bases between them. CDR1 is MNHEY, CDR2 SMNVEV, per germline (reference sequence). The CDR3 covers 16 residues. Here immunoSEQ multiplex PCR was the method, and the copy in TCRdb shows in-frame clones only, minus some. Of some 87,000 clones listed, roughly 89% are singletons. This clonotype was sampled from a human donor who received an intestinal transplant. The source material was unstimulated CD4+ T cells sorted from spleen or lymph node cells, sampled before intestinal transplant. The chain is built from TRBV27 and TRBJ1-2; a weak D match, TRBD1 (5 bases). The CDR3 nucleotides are TGTGCCAGCAGTTTACAGCCGATTCAGGGAGCCTATGGCTACACCTTC. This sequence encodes CASSLQPIQGAYGYTF.